This TCR beta chain is from a study of metastatic and nonmetastatic thyroid tumors. Study as a whole: Samples came from malignant and benign thyroid patients, and repertoires were compared across blood and tumor or nodule tissue. Findings and caveats of the study: Versus benign nodules, malignant thyroid tumors reportedly had significantly higher TCR beta diversity, in blood and tumor.

In the source study's methods: What underpinned the distant-metastasis classifier for papillary thyroid cancer was the set of CDR3 differences across clinicopathological groups. TCRdb re-analyzed the PCR reads using MiXCR. For this entry, the V and J calls and clone size follow TCRdb and not the study's own pipeline. The table shows fewer than 40,000 clones, with 25% to 30% occurring only once. Ahead of thyroid surgery, no patient had received treatment of any kind. V shed 8 bases and J shed 2 bases, with 16 bases lying between them. The CDR3 loop spans 14 amino acids. The V gene's germline CDR1 is MNHNS and CDR2 SASEGT. This clone was seen only a few times. As yet, its antigen is unknown.

This TCR was sampled from a female donor with papillary thyroid cancer or a benign thyroid nodule (not recorded which). Some clones in this sample may be carry-over from other donors' samples. Material for sequencing was blood. The chain is built from TRBV6-1 and TRBJ2-7; tentatively, D is TRBD2 (5 bases). This CDR3 is CASPIGIGAYEQYF. The CDR3 DNA sequence: TGTGCCAGCCCTATCGGGATCGGAGCCTACGAGCAGTACTTC.